Reported below is one T cell receptor beta chain. The record originates from a study of blood T cell repertoires in COVID-19. Study-level background: The analysed material was cDNA or gDNA that came from T cells, B-cell-depleted T cells, or PBMCs.

Individuals aged roughly 18 to 95 years were recruited from around 22 US areas. Self-reported history from a screening survey and questionnaire set each donor's cohort. Donors in Cohort 3 counted as recovered after two negative PCRs, clearance, or symptom resolution. Libraries were prepared by immunoSEQ multiplex PCR; TCRdb keeps only in-frame clonotypes and omits some of them. The data show approximately 220,000 clones, with around 85% seen just once and around 19% held by the top ten. The CDR3 has 15 amino acids. V trimming: 3 bases; J trimming: 2 bases; junction bases outside the gene matches: 5. Germline values: CDR1 MNHEY, CDR2 SVGAGI.

The rearrangement joins TRBV6-5 to TRBJ2-7, with 9 bases lining up with TRBD1. The clonotype comes from a man aged 35 to 55 who had recovered from COVID-19. The sample taken for sequencing was PBMCs or T cells enriched from blood (not recorded which). The CDR3 loop is CASSYKGQGTYEQYF. As DNA, the CDR3 is TGTGCCAGCAGTTATAAGGGACAGGGAACCTACGAGCAGTACTTC.